Below are 15 T cell receptor beta chains sequenced from a single sample in a study of cytomegalovirus exposure and HLA in healthy donors. Use of 60 Vbeta and 13 Jbeta primers characterized the PCR. The table came from immunoSEQ multiplex PCR; TCRdb's copy has only in-frame clones and leaves some out. The sample consists of roughly 230,000 clones, about nine tenths of them appearing once. The sample taken for sequencing was PBMCs. The origin of the receptors is a girl aged 2 to 9 in good health and CMV-seronegative.

The chain employs TRBV10-2 and TRBJ2-1, with TRBD2 identical over 9 bases. There are 15 residues in the CDR3. Unmatched junction bases numbered 3, after V lost 2 bases and J lost 4 bases. Germline CDR1 reads WSHSY; CDR2 reads SAAADI. CDR3 DNA: TGCGCCAGCAGTGAGATTACTAGCGGGTACAATGAGCAGTTCTTC. Translated, it gives CASSEITSGYNEQFF.

The genes are TRBV7-9 and TRBJ2-5; TRBD2 matches 9 bases. V shed 4 bases and J 4 bases; nucleotides not matched to a gene: 13. Germline lookup yields CDR1 SEHNR and CDR2 FQNEAQ (reference sequence). The CDR3 is 17 amino acids. The CDR3 spells CASSSAWREGRRETQYF. In nucleotides, the CDR3 is TGTGCCAGCAGCTCGGCTTGGCGGGAGGGCCGTCGAGAGACCCAGTACTTC.

CDR3 sequence reads: CASSIGGGELFF. CDR3 bases: TGTGCCAGTAGTATCGGGGGCGGGGAGCTGTTTTTT. The V and J genes are TRBV19 and TRBJ2-2; perhaps TRBD2 as D (6 bases). V lost 3 bases and J 7 bases, leaving 6 bases between the germline ends. Per germline, CDR1 LNHDA and CDR2 SQIVND (reference sequence). CDR3 size: 12 residues. The variable domain in full, with the rest retrieved from reference TRBV19 and TRBJ2-2, is DGGITQSPKYLFRKEGQNVTLSCEQNLNHDAMYWYRQDPGQGLRLIYYSQIVNDFQKGDIAEGYSVSREKKESFPLTVTSAQKNPTAFYLCASSIGGGELFFGEGSRLTVL.

V gene TRBV7-2 combines with J gene TRBJ2-1, with 9 bases fitting TRBD2. This CDR3 is 18 amino acids long. Germline lookup yields CDR1 SGHTA and CDR2 FQGNSA. The V segment lost 4 bases and the J segment 4 bases; nucleotides outside the gene matches: 14. The CDR3 region has the DNA TGTGCCAGCAGCTCCAGAGGAGGGCTAGCGGGAACGTACAATGAGCAGTTCTTC. Protein: CASSSRGGLAGTYNEQFF.

The J gene is TRBJ2-7, the V gene TRBV28, with 7 nucleotides matching TRBD2. The germline gives CDR1 MDHEN, CDR2 SYDVKM. This CDR3 has 15 residues. V gave up 5 bases and J gave up 7 bases; unmatched junction bases: 14. CDR3 DNA: TGTGCCAGCAGTACCGGGACTATACATCCTATAGAGCAGTACTTC. Amino acid sequence: CASSTGTIHPIEQYF.

This chain connects TRBV25-1 to TRBJ2-5; 9 bases map to TRBD2. Germline trimming cut 4 bases from V and 1 base from J; bases unmatched to any gene: 4. The CDR3 loop spans 15 amino acids. The germline V gene has CDR1 MGHDK and CDR2 SYGVNS. CDR3 amino acids: CASSGGREGQETQYF. Here the CDR3 DNA reads TGTGCCAGCAGTGGGGGGCGGGAGGGCCAAGAGACCCAGTACTTC.

The V and J genes are TRBV6-5 and TRBJ2-5; TRBD1 matches at 10 bases. The better agreement between TRBJ2-7 and the DNA end casts doubt on the J call. The CDR3 runs 14 residues. Germline V lookup: CDR1 MNHEY, CDR2 SVGAGI. The CDR3 DNA is TGTGCCAGCAGAAGGACAGGGGGCTCCTACGAGCAGTACTTC. Residues: CASRRTGGSYEQYF.

V is TRBV9 and J is TRBJ1-4; TRBD1 aligns across 9 bases. CDR3 length equals 15 residues. After removal of 4 bases from V and 9 bases from J, the junction contained 10 bases not matched to a gene. Germline values: CDR1 SGDLS, CDR2 YYNGEE. The CDR3 DNA is TGTGCCAGCAGCACCGGGGGGACAGGGTACCAAAAACTGTTTTTT. Protein sequence: CASSTGGTGYQKLFF.

J is TRBJ2-1 and V is TRBV6-6, with TRBD2 matching 13 bases. The V gene's germline CDR1 is MNHNY and CDR2 SVGAGI (reference sequence). The CDR3 contains 15 residues. V was pared by 6 bases and J by 8 bases, with 7 bases of the junction left unmatched. DNA for the CDR3: TGTGCCAGCAGGTCTGGACTAGCGGGAGACGATGAGCAGTTCTTC. It specifies CASRSGLAGDDEQFF.

V gene TRBV4-1 combines with J gene TRBJ2-3, with 8 bases that match TRBD1. Germline V lookup: CDR1 MGHRA, CDR2 YSYEKL. Trimming at V came to 2 bases and at J to 5 bases, leaving 12 bases not matched to a gene. This CDR3 has 17 residues. CDR3 sequence reads: CASSQPDRGMGKDTQYF. For the CDR3, the DNA is TGCGCCAGCAGCCAACCCGACAGGGGCATGGGCAAAGATACGCAGTATTTT.

This clone was seen a handful of times. This chain connects TRBV11-2 to TRBJ2-3; D uncertain. Germline V CDR1 and CDR2: SGHAT, FQNNGV. Trimming shortened V by 3 bases and J by 2 bases, and 12 bases separated the two germline ends. This CDR3 is built from 15 residues. CDR3 sequence reads: CASSLASGSTDTQYF. CDR3 DNA: TGTGCCAGCAGCTTGGCCTCGGGTTCCACAGATACGCAGTATTTT.

This chain links TRBV19 with TRBJ1-5; perhaps TRBD1 as D (5 bases). From germline, CDR1 is LNHDA and CDR2 SQIVND (reference sequence). This CDR3 is built from 17 residues. V was cut by 1 base and J by 9 bases, with 22 bases left in between. CDR3 DNA sequence: TGTGCCAGTAGTATAGGCGTACAGGTGACGGCGCGGATGCCCCAGCATTTT. Translating it yields CASSIGVQVTARMPQHF. Together with reference TRBV19 and TRBJ1-5, the CDR3 gives the full variable domain: DGGITQSPKYLFRKEGQNVTLSCEQNLNHDAMYWYRQDPGQGLRLIYYSQIVNDFQKGDIAEGYSVSREKKESFPLTVTSAQKNPTAFYLCASSIGVQVTARMPQHFGDGTRLSIL.

The chain is built from TRBV7-6 and TRBJ2-1; D is undetermined. V was shortened by 1 base and J by 3 bases, with 16 bases between the two germline ends. The CDR3 contains 17 residues. Germline V CDR1 and CDR2: SGHVS, FNYEAQ. The CDR3: CASSLEPIRQFYNEQFF. The CDR3, as DNA: TGTGCCAGCAGCTTAGAACCCATCAGACAATTCTACAATGAGCAGTTCTTC.

The genes are TRBV9 and TRBJ2-7; 7 bases agree with TRBD1. Germline loops: CDR1 SGDLS, CDR2 YYNGEE. V trimming: 0 bases; J trimming: 5 bases; junction bases outside the gene matches: 5. This CDR3 spans 14 amino acids. This CDR3 is CASSVATGADEQYF. For the CDR3, the DNA is TGTGCCAGCAGCGTAGCTACAGGGGCGGACGAGCAGTACTTC.

This clone has only one observation. An end of the junction does not agree with germline; a read error may underlie this. The chain couples TRBV7-9 to TRBJ1-2; 7 bases map to TRBD1. From germline, CDR1 is SEHNR and CDR2 FQNEAQ (reference sequence). This CDR3 spans 17 amino acids. CDR3 nucleotide sequence: TGTTCCAGCAGCCCCCAGGGGGGCGCCTTCCGACTTTATGGCTACACCTTC. It yields the protein CSSSPQGGAFRLYGYTF.